Reported below is one TCR beta chain. Antigen unknown. The data were taken from a study of post-analysis software for immune sequencing data. Study-wide context: Patients with relapsing-remitting, secondary progressive and progressive-relapsing multiple sclerosis courses were all represented.

This CDR3 region has 13 residues. Germline-derived CDR1 and CDR2 are SGHRS and YFSETQ. V lost 3 bases to trimming and J lost 5 bases, with 11 bases between them. Libraries were made from TCR beta cDNA, and they carried unique molecular identifiers. TCRdb re-called the PCR reads with MiXCR, one entry per CDR3 protein. The sample includes 600,000 to 700,000 distinct CDR3 sequences, approximately 59% of them seen just once. Findings of the study overall: F-measure co-clustering was strong for batch-matched samples. There were about 5 TRBV segments more frequent in patients than controls, and TRBV5-6, TRBV5-1 and TRBV20-1 were among them. Significantly lower normalized Chao1 diversity was found in patients with multiple sclerosis relative to controls.

The receptor comes from a girl aged 2 to 9 with multiple sclerosis. The V call is TRBV5-1, the J call TRBJ1-2, with D unclear. Sequenced material: blood. Here the CDR3 reads CASSSRTEYGYTF. Written as DNA, the CDR3 is TGCGCCAGCAGCTCTCGGACTGAGTATGGCTACACCTTC.